Presented here are 28 T cell receptor beta chains from one specimen sequenced in a study of regulatory T cells in long-lasting Graves disease. Combining iRepertoire HTBI primers with Arm-PCR of CDR3 regions, the authors built TCR beta libraries. TCRdb redid the calling of the multiplex PCR reads with MiXCR, one entry per CDR3 protein. The sample holds about half a million distinct CDR3 sequences, 12% seen once. The time point: newly diagnosed GD, antithyroid drugs for less than 3 months. Researchers made the TCR library from RNA that was extracted from PBMCs. Separately, the same data were catalogued under a study of T cells in Graves' hyperthyroidism and ophthalmopathy.

Sequenced material: peripheral blood mononuclear cells (PBMCs), taken at new diagnosis, from a patient treated with antithyroid drugs. The receptors here all came from a woman younger than 45 with Graves disease.

This clonotype has a count of ten or more. This sequence joins TRBV11-2 and TRBJ1-6; no reliable D call. V was clipped by 1 base and J by 8 bases, with 15 bases between them. Germline V gene data show CDR1 as SGHAT and CDR2 as FQNNGV. The CDR3 runs to 16 residues. In DNA form, the CDR3 reads TGTGCCAGCAGCTTAGCCCGCTCAGGCCCTTATTCACCCCTCCACTTT. Protein sequence: CASSLARSGPYSPLHF. Supplemented by reference TRBV11-2 and TRBJ1-6, the full variable domain reads EAGVAQSPRYKIIEKRQSVAFWCNPISGHATLYWYQQILGQGPKLLIQFQNNGVVDDSQLPKDRFSAERLKGVDSTLKIQPAKLEDSAVYLCASSLARSGPYSPLHFGNGTRLTVT.

V and J are TRBV12-3 or TRBV12-4 and TRBJ1-1; 10 nucleotides line up with TRBD1. V trimming: 4 bases; J trimming: 4 bases; junction bases outside the gene matches: 15. The CDR3 spans 18 residues. The CDR3, as DNA: TGTGCCAGCAGTTACGTCCCGGGACAGGGGACCTCGAGCACTGAAGCTTTCTTT. Its translation: CASSYVPGQGTSSTEAFF.

This rearrangement joins TRBV11-2 to TRBJ2-4; D is uncertain. The germline V and J ends were trimmed by 2 bases and 8 bases, with 4 bases remaining between them. Germline V gives CDR1 SGHAT, CDR2 FQNNGV. The CDR3 contains 11 residues. CDR3 sequence: CASSLTDIQYF. In DNA form, the CDR3 reads TGTGCCAGCAGCTTAACGGACATTCAGTACTTC. The full variable domain, with the rest looked up from reference TRBV11-2 and TRBJ2-4, is EAGVAQSPRYKIIEKRQSVAFWCNPISGHATLYWYQQILGQGPKLLIQFQNNGVVDDSQLPKDRFSAERLKGVDSTLKIQPAKLEDSAVYLCASSLTDIQYFGAGTRLSVL.

The chain recombines TRBV20-1 with TRBJ2-7; 7 bases fit TRBD2. The CDR3 sequence is 13 residues long. The junction had 5 bases not matched to a gene; V was cut back by 3 bases and J by 3 bases. CDR1 and CDR2 from the germline V gene are DFQATT and SNEGSKA (reference sequence). This CDR3 reads CSARGGSIYEQYF. The CDR3 nucleotides read TGCAGTGCTAGGGGGGGGTCAATCTACGAGCAGTACTTC.

This clonotype was counted many times. This rearrangement joins TRBV2 to TRBJ2-2, with unresolved D. This CDR3 spans 13 amino acids. Trimming shortened V by 2 bases and J by 5 bases, and 6 bases separated the two germline ends. Germline lookup yields CDR1 SNHLY and CDR2 FYNNEI. CDR3 sequence (DNA): TGTGCCAGCAGTGAATCGCGGACCGGGGAGCTGTTTTTT. Translated, it gives CASSESRTGELFF.

The table lists this clonotype with a few counts. The CDR3, as DNA: TGTGCCAGCAGCGTAGAGTGGGGGTTGGGCACTGAAGCTTTCTTT. Protein sequence: CASSVEWGLGTEAFF. This chain links TRBV9 with TRBJ1-1, with D perhaps TRBD1 (5 bases). The CDR3 extends over 15 amino acids. Trimming cost V 0 bases and J 4 bases, with 13 bases left between them. Germline loops: CDR1 SGDLS, CDR2 YYNGEE. The entire variable domain, with the rest obtained from reference TRBV9 and TRBJ1-1, is as follows: DSGVTQTPKHLITATGQRVTLRCSPRSGDLSVYWYQQSLDQGLQFLIQYYNGEERAKGNILERFSAQQFPDLHSELNLSSLELGDSALYFCASSVEWGLGTEAFFGQGTRLTVV.

In this sample, this clonotype turned up many times. The chain employs TRBV19 and TRBJ2-7, with D perhaps TRBD1 (5 bases). Germline V CDR1 and CDR2: LNHDA, SQIVND (reference sequence). V lost 9 bases to trimming and J lost 0 bases, with 15 bases between them. This CDR3 contains 14 residues. The CDR3 region is CASSLQVSSYEQYF. In DNA, the CDR3 is TGTGCCAGCAGTCTACAGGTTAGCTCCTACGAGCAGTACTTC.

This clonotype was detected a few times. The gene calls are TRBV5-5 and TRBJ2-7, with D hard to call. Germline CDR1 reads SGHKS; CDR2 reads YYEKEE (reference sequence). Trimming took 4 bases from V and 3 from J, leaving 11 bases between them. The CDR3 consists of 13 residues. The CDR3 spells CASSGTPYYEQYF. The CDR3 nucleotides are TGTGCCAGCAGCGGTACACCGTACTACGAGCAGTACTTC.

As for this clonotype: This sequence is one base from a far larger clone and is likely a read error. This sequence joins TRBV11-2 and TRBJ2-5, with 13 positions matching TRBD2. CDR3 length equals 17 residues. Germline lookup yields CDR1 SGHAT and CDR2 FQNNGV. J was trimmed by 1 base and V by 3 bases; bases with no gene match: 5. In DNA form, the CDR3 reads TGTGCCAGCAGCTTGGGACTAGCGGGATACTCCCAAGAGACCCAGTACTTC. Its translation: CASSLGLAGYSQETQYF.

The chain combines TRBV6-1 with TRBJ1-5, with a tentative D call TRBD1 (6 bases). Per the germline V gene, CDR1 is MNHNS and CDR2 is SASEGT. V lost 6 bases and J lost 0, with 15 bases in between. This CDR3 has 16 residues. As DNA, the CDR3 is TGTGCCAGCAGCCACGGGACACGGAATAGCAATCAGCCCCAGCATTTT. Amino acids: CASSHGTRNSNQPQHF.

This clonotype appeared many times. V usage is TRBV19 and J usage is TRBJ1-2; 8 bases are shared with TRBD1. Germline V gene lookup returns CDR1 LNHDA and CDR2 SQIVND (reference sequence). Unmatched junction bases numbered 12, after V lost 5 bases and J lost 4 bases. The CDR3 length is 16 residues. The CDR3 is CASSPNPGQDFYGYTF. CDR3 DNA sequence: TGTGCCAGTAGTCCGAACCCGGGACAGGACTTCTATGGCTACACCTTC. Using reference TRBV19 and TRBJ1-2 for the parts outside the CDR3, the full variable domain is DGGITQSPKYLFRKEGQNVTLSCEQNLNHDAMYWYRQDPGQGLRLIYYSQIVNDFQKGDIAEGYSVSREKKESFPLTVTSAQKNPTAFYLCASSPNPGQDFYGYTFGSGTRLTVV.

In this sample, this clonotype turned up a few times. The chain combines TRBV20-1 with TRBJ2-3; the match to TRBD1 covers 10 bases. The CDR3 runs to 14 residues. V was clipped by 6 bases and J by 2 bases; unmatched bases: 5. CDR1 DFQATT and CDR2 SNEGSKA come from the germline V gene (reference sequence). In nucleotides, the CDR3 is TGCAGTGCCCCGGACAGGGGGACCACAGATACGCAGTATTTT. This translates into CSAPDRGTTDTQYF.

The genes are TRBV6-1 and TRBJ1-4; TRBD1 aligns across 8 bases. CDR3 length: 15 amino acids. Per the germline V gene, CDR1 is MNHNS and CDR2 is SASEGT. With 5 bases clipped from V and 6 bases from J, the junction kept 8 bases outside the gene matches. The CDR3 sequence is CASSRDRGVDEKLFF. The CDR3 DNA reads as TGTGCCAGCAGTCGAGACAGGGGAGTGGATGAAAAACTGTTTTTT.

This clonotype was counted many times. This chain links TRBV5-6 with TRBJ2-6, with D unresolved. Germline CDR1 is SGHDT and CDR2 is YYEEEE. Trimming removed 4 bases from V and 0 bases from J, with 8 bases in between. The CDR3 contains 15 residues. The CDR3 loop is CASSTKDSGANVLTF. The CDR3 region has the DNA TGTGCCAGCAGCACAAAGGACTCTGGGGCCAACGTCCTGACTTTC.

This clonotype was detected ten times or more. The V and J genes are TRBV7-2 and TRBJ2-7; tentative D call: TRBD2 (5 bases). With 5 bases removed from V and 0 bases from J, the gap between germline ends came to 14 bases. Germline V lookup: CDR1 SGHTA, CDR2 FQGNSA. The CDR3 runs to 15 residues. The CDR3 nucleotides are TGTGCCAGCAGCCCCCTGCGCCGGGACTCCTACGAGCAGTACTTC. This codes for CASSPLRRDSYEQYF.

This clonotype came up many times. The chain recombines TRBV3-1 with TRBJ2-7; tentatively, D is TRBD2 (6 bases). The V and J ends lost 1 base and 2 bases respectively, with 15 bases between them. The CDR3 runs 16 residues. The germline V gene encodes CDR1 LGHDT and CDR2 YNNKEL (reference sequence). CDR3 residues: CASSQVLAQTAYEQYF. The CDR3 DNA is TGTGCCAGCAGCCAAGTCCTAGCGCAAACCGCCTACGAGCAGTACTTC.

This clonotype was observed at least ten times. The chain has TRBV25-1 and TRBJ2-6; D may be TRBD1 (5 bases). Trimming left V 1 base short and J 2 bases short, with 6 bases between. This CDR3 has 15 amino acids. The germline CDR1 and CDR2 sequences are MGHDK and SYGVNS. The CDR3 sequence is CASSESGTGANVLTF. DNA for the CDR3: TGTGCCAGCAGTGAATCAGGGACTGGGGCCAACGTCCTGACTTTC.

This clonotype was counted between two and nine times. V is TRBV29-1 and J is TRBJ2-1; D could derive from TRBD1 or TRBD2 (5 bases each). The V end lost 2 bases, the J end lost 6 bases, and 14 bases lay between the germline ends. The germline gives CDR1 SQVTM, CDR2 ANQGSEA. This CDR3 region has 14 residues. This chain's CDR3 is CSVELGVARNEQFF. DNA of the CDR3: TGCAGCGTTGAATTGGGGGTGGCCCGCAATGAGCAGTTCTTC.

The table lists this clonotype with a few counts. V is TRBV5-6 and J is TRBJ1-6; TRBD1 might be the D (6 bases). V was cut by 4 bases and J by 10 bases, with 15 bases left in between. CDR1 and CDR2 (germline): SGHDT, YYEEEE. The CDR3 contains 14 residues. CDR3 nucleotides: TGTGCCAGCAGCGAAGTCACAGGGCAATCACCCCTCCACTTT. Its translation is CASSEVTGQSPLHF.

The sample holds many counts of this clonotype. V and J are TRBV6-1 and TRBJ1-1; D is unclear. The germline V gene has CDR1 MNHNS and CDR2 SASEGT. Between the trimmed V and J ends, which lost 8 bases and 0 bases, there was a span of 13 bases. The CDR3 spans 14 residues. Here the CDR3 DNA reads TGTGCCAGCCGGGAAACAGCCATGAACACTGAAGCTTTCTTT. Translation gives CASRETAMNTEAFF.

The sample holds many counts of this clonotype. The chain uses TRBV27 and TRBJ1-1; D gene unclear. The germline gives CDR1 MNHEY, CDR2 SMNVEV (reference sequence). Trimming cost V 3 bases and J 7 bases, with 12 bases left between them. This CDR3 has 13 residues. The CDR3 nucleotides read TGTGCCAGCAGTTTGCACGGTAAGAGTGAAGCTTTCTTT. Translation: CASSLHGKSEAFF.

This clonotype was counted many times. The V and J genes are TRBV30 and TRBJ1-1; TRBD1 aligns across 9 bases. Losses at the gene ends were 7 bases for V and 6 bases for J; bases not matched to a gene: 12. Germline V lookup: CDR1 GTSNPN, CDR2 SVGIG (reference sequence). This CDR3 has 14 amino acids. CDR3 amino acids: CASNRGQGRSEAFF. CDR3 bases: TGTGCCTCCAACAGGGGGCAGGGTAGGTCTGAAGCTTTCTTT.

This clonotype was seen many times. The rearrangement joins TRBV28 to TRBJ2-7; D is perhaps TRBD1 (6 bases). The length of the CDR3 is 15 residues. The germline CDR1 and CDR2 sequences are MDHEN and SYDVKM. The germline V and J ends were trimmed by 5 bases and 3 bases, with 17 bases remaining between them. CDR3 sequence (DNA): TGTGCCAGCAGTCTTGACCGTACAGGGCGCTACGAGCAGTACTTC. Encoded protein: CASSLDRTGRYEQYF.

This clonotype was picked up many times. V is TRBV7-8 and J is TRBJ2-1; 7 nucleotides agree with TRBD2. Germline CDR1 is SGHVS and CDR2 is FQNEAQ. The trim removed 5 bases at V and 4 bases at J, leaving 11 bases unmatched. The length of the CDR3 is 16 residues. The CDR3 DNA sequence: TGTGCCAGCAGCAGATCTACAGCGGGAATTTACAATGAGCAGTTCTTC. Its translation is CASSRSTAGIYNEQFF.

This clonotype was seen more than once but under ten times. The chain uses TRBV19 and TRBJ2-7; D is undetermined. V was clipped by 3 bases and J by 1 base, with 7 bases between them. CDR1 and CDR2 (germline): LNHDA, SQIVND (reference sequence). This CDR3 region has 13 residues. Here the CDR3 reads CASSIGLSYEQYF. The CDR3 DNA reads TGTGCCAGTAGTATCGGCTTATCCTACGAGCAGTACTTC.

This clonotype was counted at least ten times. The V gene is TRBV18, the J gene TRBJ1-2, with D possibly matching TRBD1 (5 bases). V lost 4 bases and J lost 3, with 15 bases in between. The germline CDR1 and CDR2 sequences are KGHSH and LQKENI. The CDR3 consists of 15 residues. The CDR3 bases are TGTGCCAGCTCACTTACGTGGGGCGTGGACTATGGCTACACCTTC. Its protein product is CASSLTWGVDYGYTF.

V and J are TRBV7-2 and TRBJ1-2, with 7 bases that match TRBD1. Unmatched junction bases numbered 4, after V lost 4 bases and J lost 2 bases. CDR1 SGHTA and CDR2 FQGNSA come from the germline V gene. The CDR3 is made up of 14 amino acids. Written as DNA, the CDR3 is TGTGCCAGCAGCTCCGGGACAGTCAACTATGGCTACACCTTC. Its translation: CASSSGTVNYGYTF.

The rearrangement uses TRBV6-5 and TRBJ2-7; D is perhaps TRBD1 (6 bases). The CDR3 consists of 15 residues. Germline V gene data show CDR1 as MNHEY and CDR2 as SVGAGI. Trimming took off 2 bases at V and 3 bases at J, with 14 bases between the two ends. CDR3 nucleotide sequence: TGTGCCAGCAGTTACGGCAGGGGAAAAGACTACGAGCAGTACTTC. It encodes CASSYGRGKDYEQYF.